Presented here are 16 T cell receptor beta chains from one specimen sequenced in a study of cytotoxic CD8 clonotypes in ibrutinib-treated CLL. TCRdb's copy holds only in-frame clones and misses some; the assay was immunoSEQ multiplex PCR. Of 300,000 to 400,000 clones detected, roughly two thirds appear once; the ten largest clones hold roughly 6.3%. Here the sequenced sample was PBMCs, taken after 36 months of ibrutinib treatment. Source of these receptors: a human donor with chronic lymphocytic leukemia.

The gene calls are TRBV19 and TRBJ1-2; 7 nucleotides line up with TRBD1. CDR1 and CDR2 from the germline V gene are LNHDA and SQIVND (reference sequence). Trimming cost V 4 bases and J 4 bases; bases outside gene matches: 9. The CDR3 is 15 residues long. CDR3 coding DNA: TGTGCCAGTAGTACCGGGACAGTGAGAACCTATGGCTACACCTTC. Translated: CASSTGTVRTYGYTF. Full variable domain (remainder filled in from reference TRBV19 and TRBJ1-2): DGGITQSPKYLFRKEGQNVTLSCEQNLNHDAMYWYRQDPGQGLRLIYYSQIVNDFQKGDIAEGYSVSREKKESFPLTVTSAQKNPTAFYLCASSTGTVRTYGYTFGSGTRLTVV.

This sequence joins TRBV29-1 and TRBJ1-1, with D tentatively TRBD1 (6 bases). Per germline, CDR1 SQVTM and CDR2 ANQGSEA. The CDR3 is 13 residues long. The V gene lost 7 bases and the J gene lost 6 bases, with 18 bases spanning the gap. CDR3 sequence reads: CSGYRVSRSEAFF. CDR3 coding DNA: TGCAGCGGGTACAGGGTATCAAGGTCTGAAGCTTTCTTT.

This chain uses TRBV5-1 with TRBJ1-2; perhaps TRBD1 as D (6 bases). Trimming shortened V by 4 bases and J by 7 bases, and 20 bases separated the two germline ends. Germline V gene sequence: CDR1 SGHRS, CDR2 YFSETQ. CDR3 length: 15 residues. CDR3 sequence: CASSADSFAPGGYTF. CDR3 sequence (DNA): TGCGCCAGCAGCGCGGACAGTTTTGCCCCCGGTGGCTACACCTTC.

The chain uses TRBV29-1 and TRBJ1-1, with a weak D call TRBD1 (5 bases). The CDR3 has 14 residues. Between the trimmed V and J ends, which lost 0 bases and 3 bases, there was a span of 11 bases. Germline V gives CDR1 SQVTM, CDR2 ANQGSEA. The CDR3 sequence is CSVEDRGVYTEAFF. The CDR3 nucleotides are TGCAGCGTTGAAGATCGGGGGGTTTACACTGAAGCTTTCTTT.

This clone was observed once. Other DNA variants within this sample encode the same CDR3. This chain joins TRBV6-5 and TRBJ1-2, with TRBD1 matching 7 bases. CDR1 is MNHEY, CDR2 SVGAGI, per germline. Trimming removed 6 bases from V and 2 bases from J; junction bases left unmatched: 3. The CDR3 has 13 amino acids. The CDR3 region is CASSLTGNYGYTF. In nucleotides, the CDR3 is TGTGCCAGCAGCCTGACAGGGAACTATGGCTACACCTTC.

The chain joins TRBV9 to TRBJ1-6; D is ambiguous. Between the trimmed V and J ends, which lost 3 bases and 0 bases, there was a span of 19 bases. Germline CDR1 is SGDLS and CDR2 is YYNGEE. The CDR3 consists of 19 residues. CDR3 sequence: CASSAWTPHSGSYNSPLHF. In DNA form, the CDR3 reads TGTGCCAGCAGCGCTTGGACCCCCCACTCGGGCTCCTATAATTCACCCCTCCACTTT.

This chain uses TRBV7-2 with TRBJ2-5; 8 bases line up with TRBD1. Germline lookup yields CDR1 SGHTA and CDR2 FQGNSA. The V segment lost 4 bases and the J segment 5 bases; nucleotides outside the gene matches: 9. The CDR3 has 15 amino acids. DNA of the CDR3: TGTGCCAGCAGCTCAAGCAGGGGGCCGTGGGAGACCCAGTACTTC. As protein: CASSSSRGPWETQYF.

The rearrangement uses TRBV29-1 and TRBJ2-1; TRBD2 matches at 8 bases. The V gene's germline CDR1 is SQVTM and CDR2 ANQGSEA. V gave up 5 bases and J gave up 12 bases; unmatched junction bases: 12. The CDR3 has 13 amino acids. The CDR3 loop reads CSVPEGLAGGQFF. CDR3 coding DNA: TGCAGCGTTCCCGAGGGATTGGCGGGAGGGCAGTTCTTC.

The chain recombines TRBV7-6 with TRBJ1-2; unclear D gene. The germline V and J ends were trimmed by 5 bases and 0 bases, with 7 bases remaining between them. Germline lookup yields CDR1 SGHVS and CDR2 FNYEAQ. This CDR3 has 13 residues. CDR3 bases: TGTGCCAGCAGCCCAAACCCTAACTATGGCTACACCTTC. Translating gives CASSPNPNYGYTF.

This clone showed up just a few times. This sequence joins TRBV5-4 and TRBJ2-3, with TRBD2 as a possible D gene (6 bases). Germline lookup yields CDR1 SGHNT and CDR2 YYREEE (reference sequence). Trimming took 0 bases from V and 6 from J, leaving 14 bases between them. CDR3 length: 15 residues. CDR3: CASSLGRRGGDTQYF. CDR3 sequence (DNA): TGTGCCAGCAGCTTGGGACGGCGGGGCGGGGATACGCAGTATTTT.

J is TRBJ2-7 and V is TRBV11-3; 9 bases align to TRBD1. This CDR3 region has 13 residues. The germline CDR1 and CDR2 sequences are SGHNT and YENEEA. Trimming at V came to 5 bases and at J to 6 bases, leaving 5 bases not matched to a gene. The CDR3 DNA reads TGTGCCAGCAGCCCGGGACAGGGCCTCGAGCAGTACTTC. It specifies CASSPGQGLEQYF.

The V call is TRBV5-1, the J call TRBJ2-3, with TRBD2 matching 8 bases. This CDR3 region has 15 residues. The V gene end was trimmed by 4 bases and the J gene end by 4 bases; junction bases not matched to a gene: 8. CDR1 is SGHRS, CDR2 YFSETQ, per germline. DNA for the CDR3: TGCGCCAGCAGCCCTGGTCGGGGGGGCGCAGATACGCAGTATTTT. This sequence encodes CASSPGRGGADTQYF.

V usage is TRBV25-1 and J usage is TRBJ2-7; no definite D call. V lost 4 bases and J lost 1, with 23 bases in between. The germline V gene encodes CDR1 MGHDK and CDR2 SYGVNS. The CDR3 loop spans 18 amino acids. The CDR3 DNA reads TGTGCCAGCAGTGGTGCACGTGGGCAACGTACATTTTCCTACGAGCAGTACTTC. It encodes CASSGARGQRTFSYEQYF.

Regarding this clone: In the same sample, other DNA sequences code for this CDR3. This sequence joins TRBV6-5 and TRBJ1-2; D unclear. The CDR3 covers 13 residues. CDR1 is MNHEY, CDR2 SVGAGI, per germline. V was pared by 0 bases and J by 5 bases, with 7 bases between. The CDR3 DNA sequence: TGTGCCAGCAGTTACTCAGGGTCGTATGGCTACACCTTC. Translating it yields CASSYSGSYGYTF.

V usage is TRBV25-1 and J usage is TRBJ1-2; D is possibly TRBD1 (6 bases). The V and J ends lost 0 bases and 6 bases respectively, with 20 bases between them. Germline V CDR1 and CDR2: MGHDK, SYGVNS. The CDR3 is made up of 17 amino acids. CDR3 sequence reads: CASSEYWGATGVNGYTF. CDR3 DNA: TGTGCCAGCAGTGAATATTGGGGCGCGACAGGCGTAAATGGCTACACCTTC.

The genes are TRBV4-3 and TRBJ2-7; D uncertain. The CDR3 is made up of 13 amino acids. Trimming shortened V by 4 bases and J by 7 bases, and 14 bases separated the two germline ends. Germline loops: CDR1 LGHNA, CDR2 YSLEER. CDR3 in amino acids: CASSPNRGGEQYF. CDR3 nucleotides: TGCGCCAGCAGCCCAAATCGAGGTGGGGAGCAGTACTTC.